This T cell receptor (beta chain) is drawn from a study of OX40 agonist ivuxolimab in advanced cancers. Notes on the study in general: Partial responders at 0.1-3.0 mg/kg had among the lowest clonal expansion.

Measured with immunoSEQ multiplex PCR; TCRdb has only the in-frame clones, and not every one. The data show fewer than 100,000 clones, with about 80% seen just once and over 1.1% held by the top ten. The CDR3 has 14 amino acids. The germline V gene has CDR1 KGHSH and CDR2 LQKENI. The V gene lost 2 bases and the J gene lost 1 base, with 9 bases spanning the gap. On this clone itself: Antigen: not known.

Sequences were derived from CD4+ or CD8+ T cells sorted from blood, sampled in a trial of the OX40 agonist ivuxolimab. The chain has TRBV18 and TRBJ2-7; perhaps TRBD2 as D (5 bases). This receptor was identified in an adult with an advanced solid tumor such as melanoma, head and neck, liver or kidney cancer. This chain's CDR3 is CASSPGPGSYEQYF. CDR3 in DNA: TGTGCCAGCTCACCAGGCCCGGGGTCCTACGAGCAGTACTTC. The entire variable domain, with the rest obtained from reference TRBV18 and TRBJ2-7, is as follows: NAGVMQNPRHLVRRRGQEARLRCSPMKGHSHVYWYRQLPEEGLKFMVYLQKENIIDESGMPKERFSAEFPKEGPSILRIQQVVRGDSAAYFCASSPGPGSYEQYFGPGTRLTVT.